This TCR beta chain was documented in a study of T cells in tuberculosis. About the research overall: In South Africa, adults with active tuberculosis were compared with IGRA-negative and latently infected IGRA-positive adolescents. Study outcomes and limitations: Active tuberculosis alpha repertoires lay closer to GMM-specific TCRs than controls'.

For this clone: Its cognate antigen is unknown.

Here immunoSEQ multiplex PCR was the method, and the copy in TCRdb shows in-frame clones only, minus some. Among about 30,000 clones listed, 90% to 95% were seen once. CDR3 length: 17 residues. Germline V gives CDR1 SEHNR, CDR2 FQNEAQ (reference sequence). With 4 bases clipped from V and 6 bases from J, the junction kept 7 bases outside the gene matches. The sequencing input was PBMCs. The sequence came from a donor aged 5 to 30 with latent tuberculosis or without tuberculosis infection. The V gene is TRBV7-9, the J gene TRBJ2-1; 15 bases line up with TRBD2. The DNA of the CDR3 is TGTGCCAGCAGCTACGGGACTAGCGGGAGGACGATCAATGAGCAGTTCTTC. This gives the protein CASSYGTSGRTINEQFF.